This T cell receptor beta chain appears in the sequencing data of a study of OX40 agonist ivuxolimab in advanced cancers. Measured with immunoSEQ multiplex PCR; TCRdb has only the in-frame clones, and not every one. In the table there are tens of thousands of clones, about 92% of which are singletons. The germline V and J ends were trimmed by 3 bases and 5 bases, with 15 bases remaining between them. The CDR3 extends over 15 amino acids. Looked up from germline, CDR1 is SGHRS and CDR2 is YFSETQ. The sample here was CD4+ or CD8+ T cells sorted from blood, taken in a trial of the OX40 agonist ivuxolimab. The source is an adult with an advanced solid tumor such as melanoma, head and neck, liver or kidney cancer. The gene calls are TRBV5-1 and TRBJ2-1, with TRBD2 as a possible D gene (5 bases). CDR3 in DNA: TGCGCCAGCAGCTACGGAGGTTTGGTGAACAATGAGCAGTTCTTC. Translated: CASSYGGLVNNEQFF. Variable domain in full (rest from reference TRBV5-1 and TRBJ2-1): KAGVTQTPRYLIKTRGQQVTLSCSPISGHRSVSWYQQTPGQGLQFLFEYFSETQRNKGNFPGRFSGRQFSNSRSEMNVSTLELGDSALYLCASSYGGLVNNEQFFGPGTRLTVL.